The clone carrying this T cell receptor beta chain has only one observation. The entry originates in a study of T cell responses to AZD1222 COVID-19 vaccine. Germline V gene lookup returns CDR1 SGHKS and CDR2 YYEKEE (reference sequence). The CDR3 loop spans 15 amino acids. V dropped 2 bases and J dropped 4; count of bases not matched to a gene: 4. Some clones are missing from TCRdb's copy, which holds only in-frame ones; the method was immunoSEQ multiplex PCR. This table has roughly 95,000 clones, around 89% appearing once. The source of this sequence is an adult in good health. The rearrangement uses TRBV5-5 and TRBJ1-5; TRBD1 agrees at 9 bases. The sample here was peripheral blood, taken on day 0 of AZD1222 vaccination. The CDR3 is CASSLQGARNQPQHF. CDR3 DNA sequence: TGTGCCAGCAGCTTACAGGGGGCGCGTAATCAGCCCCAGCATTTT.